The TCR beta chain under discussion was sequenced for a study of OX40 agonist ivuxolimab in advanced cancers. Using immunoSEQ multiplex PCR, the repertoire was profiled, and TCRdb retains in-frame clones only, with some absent. The repertoire has around 66,000 clones, about 80% of them found once; the top ten carry roughly 4.5%. V was trimmed by 0 bases and J by 3 bases, leaving 10 bases between them. This CDR3 contains 14 residues. Germline V gene lookup returns CDR1 SGHTS and CDR2 YDEGEE. The source material was CD4+ or CD8+ T cells sorted from blood, sampled in a trial of the OX40 agonist ivuxolimab. V is TRBV5-8 and J is TRBJ2-7; tentatively, D is TRBD1 (5 bases). The sequence was obtained from an adult with an advanced solid tumor such as melanoma, head and neck, liver or kidney cancer. The CDR3 region has the DNA TGTGCCAGCAGCTTGGAAGGGGTGAGCTACGAGCAGTACTTC. Protein sequence: CASSLEGVSYEQYF.